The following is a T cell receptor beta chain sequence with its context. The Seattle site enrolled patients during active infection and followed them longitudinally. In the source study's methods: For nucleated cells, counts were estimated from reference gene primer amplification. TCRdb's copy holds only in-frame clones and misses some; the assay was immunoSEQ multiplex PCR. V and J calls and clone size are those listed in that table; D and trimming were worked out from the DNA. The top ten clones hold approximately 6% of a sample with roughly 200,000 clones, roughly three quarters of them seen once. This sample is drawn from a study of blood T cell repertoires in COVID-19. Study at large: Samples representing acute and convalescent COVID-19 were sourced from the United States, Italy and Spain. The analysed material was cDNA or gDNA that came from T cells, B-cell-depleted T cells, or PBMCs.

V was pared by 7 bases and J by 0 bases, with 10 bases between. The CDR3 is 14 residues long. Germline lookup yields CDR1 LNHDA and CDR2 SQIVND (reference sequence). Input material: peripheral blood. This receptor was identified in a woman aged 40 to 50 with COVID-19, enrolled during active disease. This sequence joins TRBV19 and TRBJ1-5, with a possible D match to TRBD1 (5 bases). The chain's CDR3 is CASNAGISNQPQHF. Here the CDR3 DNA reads TGTGCCAGTAACGCAGGGATTAGCAATCAGCCCCAGCATTTT.